Below, one T cell receptor (beta chain) is given with its context. What it binds is not known. TCRdb reprocessed the 5' RACE reads via MiXCR and lists one record per CDR3 protein. Seen here are more than 300,000 distinct CDR3 sequences, roughly 13% observed once, and the top ten hold about 20%. The sample belongs to a study of T-cell memory formation after mild COVID-19. Regarding the study as a whole: The study found contracting CD4+ clones mainly in CM and EM and contracting CD8+ clones in EMRA.

Germline assignment: CDR1 SGHAT and CDR2 FQNNGV. V lost 4 bases to trimming and J lost 16 bases; unmatched junction nucleotides: 11. This CDR3 contains 13 residues. Material for sequencing was PBMCs or a T cell subset sorted from them (not recorded which). The chain is built from TRBV11-2 and TRBJ2-1, with 9 bases identical to TRBD2. The TCR originated in a man aged 18 to 29 who had mild COVID-19 (a few samples of this study predate the infection). Cell type and time point are not known. The CDR3 coding sequence is TGTGCCAGCAGCTCGTCTCGGGCGGGGGGGGAATTCTTC. This translates into CASSSSRAGGEFF.